This T cell receptor (beta chain) was sequenced during a study of blood T cell repertoires in COVID-19. Clones were read by immunoSEQ multiplex PCR, and TCRdb kept only the in-frame ones, dropping some. The sample carries around 200,000 clones, 87% recorded once. CDR3 length equals 17 residues. V was pared by 2 bases and J by 0 bases, with 14 bases between. Germline CDR1 KGHSH, CDR2 LQKENI. Sequencing input: peripheral blood. The origin of this receptor is a woman aged 18-30 years who had recovered from COVID-19. The chain employs TRBV18 and TRBJ1-3, with D possibly being TRBD1 (6 bases). CDR3 nucleotides: TGTGCCAGCTCACCAGAGGCGCAGGGGAACTCTGGAAACACCATATATTTT. Protein sequence: CASSPEAQGNSGNTIYF. The full variable domain, rest sourced from reference TRBV18 and TRBJ1-3, is NAGVMQNPRHLVRRRGQEARLRCSPMKGHSHVYWYRQLPEEGLKFMVYLQKENIIDESGMPKERFSAEFPKEGPSILRIQQVVRGDSAAYFCASSPEAQGNSGNTIYFGEGSWLTVV.